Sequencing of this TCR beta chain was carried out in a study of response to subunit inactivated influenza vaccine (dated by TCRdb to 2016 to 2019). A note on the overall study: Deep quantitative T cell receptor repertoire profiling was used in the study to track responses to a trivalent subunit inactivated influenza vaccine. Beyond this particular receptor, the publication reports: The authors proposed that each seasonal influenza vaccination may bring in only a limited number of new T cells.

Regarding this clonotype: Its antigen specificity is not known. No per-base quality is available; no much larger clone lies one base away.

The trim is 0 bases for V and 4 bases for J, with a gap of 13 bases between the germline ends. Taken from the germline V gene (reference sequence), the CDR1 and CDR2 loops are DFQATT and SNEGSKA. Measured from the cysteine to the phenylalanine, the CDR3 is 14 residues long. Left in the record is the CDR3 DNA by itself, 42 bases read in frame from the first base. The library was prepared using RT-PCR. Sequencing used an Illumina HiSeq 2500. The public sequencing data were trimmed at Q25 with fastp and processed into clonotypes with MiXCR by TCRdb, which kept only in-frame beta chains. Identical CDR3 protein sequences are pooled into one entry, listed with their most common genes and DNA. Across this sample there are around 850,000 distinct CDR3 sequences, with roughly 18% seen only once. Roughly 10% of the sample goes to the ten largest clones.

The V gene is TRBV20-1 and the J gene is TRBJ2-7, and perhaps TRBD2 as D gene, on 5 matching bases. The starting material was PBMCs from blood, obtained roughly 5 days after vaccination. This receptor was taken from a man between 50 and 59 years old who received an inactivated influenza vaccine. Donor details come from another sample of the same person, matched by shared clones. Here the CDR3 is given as CSARELASIYEQYF. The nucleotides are TGCAGTGCTAGAGAGCTAGCTTCAATTTACGAGCAGTACTTC.